This entry describes one T cell receptor beta chain. Its antigen remains undetermined. Per-base quality was not reported, and no clone a single base away is much larger than it. The data derive from a study of blood T cell repertoires in COVID-19 (dated by TCRdb to about 2020). As for the study more broadly: Samples covering the acute and convalescent phases of COVID-19 were provided by collaborators in the United States, Italy and Spain. Nearly every sample came with metadata listing a de-identified subject ID, COVID-19 status, age in years and sex. The samples were drawn from two sources: the first 160 participants of the ongoing ImmuneRACE study, and 950 to 1,500 subjects contributed by 6 global collaborators. The material from the prospective study consisted of cDNA or gDNA derived from T cells, B-cell-depleted T cells, or PBMCs. The repertoires were released in a freely available public database intended as a resource for research on the immune response to SARS-CoV-2. The dataset comprised deeply sampled blood TCRbeta repertoires from subjects exposed to, actively infected with, or recovered from COVID-19. HLA class I and class II types, where available, came from metadata supplied by the sample provider rather than from assay-based typing. General findings and caveats noted by the study authors: The amount of clinical and demographic metadata varied by source and participant and was provided uncurated.

TCRbeta CDR3 regions were amplified from genomic DNA by means of the immunoSEQ Assay, a bias-controlled multiplex PCR. The published analysis was carried out like this. The number of nucleated cells in each sample was estimated from the amplification of reference gene primers within the assay. To quantify the absolute abundance of each unique TCRbeta CDR3 rearrangement, sequence reads were collapsed and filtered. For each sample, productive Simpson clonality was calculated as the square root of Simpson's diversity index over productive rearrangements. Imported from immuneACCESS, the table was reduced by TCRdb to in-frame sequences with V and J called. These copies leave out some clones; in studies compared against another copy, an unresolved V gene accounts for under half, and the cause of the remainder is not known. Clone size and the V and J calls come from that table; the DNA yielded D and trimming. For this sample there are about 160,000 clones; around 84% appear just once. The ten top clones hold around 5% of the sample.

At one collaborating source in Seattle, patients were enrolled during active infection and were followed longitudinally through the course of disease. Each collaborating institution followed its own protocols to collect whole blood in K2EDTA tubes. For TCRbeta analysis, collaborator samples were shipped as frozen whole blood, as isolated PBMCs, or as DNA extracted from either sample type. V drops 3 bases and J drops 0 bases, leaving 15 bases in between. From its cysteine to its phenylalanine, the CDR3 spans 17 amino acids. Left in the record is the CDR3 DNA by itself, 51 bases read in frame from the first base. CDR1 and CDR2 were assigned from the germline V gene as MDHEN and SYDVKM.

This chain joins TRBV28 to TRBJ2-1; no D segment can be confidently identified. This clonotype was sampled from a woman in her 50s with COVID-19, enrolled during active disease. Sequencing input: peripheral blood. The DNA sequence is TGTGCCAGCAGTTTTAATCTTGCGGTAAGCTCCTACAATGAGCAGTTCTTC. It translates as CASSFNLAVSSYNEQFF.